This T cell receptor (beta chain) originates from a study of T cells in Graves' hyperthyroidism and ophthalmopathy. Study observations and caveats: The authors' 13 V-J model separated ophthalmopathy from stable hyperthyroidism. Expanded thyroid clonotypes (above 0.001) were mostly also found in blood. The model's output predicted ophthalmopathy at a median of 6.5 months prior to onset.

Amplification of TCR beta CDR3 regions used RNA as the template. HTBI primers were employed in a first-round RT-PCR of the TCR CDR3. From the multiplex PCR reads, TCRdb called clonotypes with MiXCR, one entry per CDR3 protein. The repertoire holds some 500,000 distinct CDR3 sequences, with 24% as singletons. Of note for this clonotype: The target antigen is unknown. The CDR3 end shows no conserved phenylalanine or tryptophan, and so a read error is likely. The limits of the CDR3 on the DNA are not certain, so only TCRdb's listed CDR3 is given.

Diagnosing involved the use of clinical symptoms, serum thyroxine and TRAb, thyroid ultrasound and orbital computed tomography. The sequenced sample consisted of blood. The receptor's source is a woman in her 30s with Graves' ophthalmopathy.

The chain's CDR3 is CASSEEPTGTANYGYRL. V and J are TRBV11-2 and TRBJ1-2; TRBD1 was called by the table and not checked on the DNA. CDR1 is SGHAT and CDR2 is FQNNGV in the germline V gene. The CDR3 has 17 amino acids, counting both end residues.